These 12 T cell receptor beta chains originate from one sample sequenced in a study of regulatory T cells in long-lasting Graves disease. Time point defined: persistent/refractory GD, antithyroid drugs over 5 years with positive TRAb. There was RNA extracted from PBMCs, and the TCR library was made from it. TCR beta libraries were built with iRepertoire HTBI primers and Arm-PCR of CDR3 regions. TCRdb itself ran the multiplex PCR reads through MiXCR, one entry per CDR3 protein. The top ten hold approximately 28% of the sample, which has approximately 440,000 distinct CDR3 sequences, about 25% seen once. Sequenced material: peripheral blood mononuclear cells (PBMCs), taken when the disease was refractory, from a patient treated with antithyroid drugs. These receptors were taken from a female donor with Graves disease.

The table lists this clonotype with a few counts. V gene TRBV29-1 combines with J gene TRBJ2-7; no clear D gene. Looked up from germline, CDR1 is SQVTM and CDR2 is ANQGSEA. CDR3 length: 12 residues. V was cut by 7 bases and J by 2 bases, with 12 bases left in between. CDR3 DNA: TGCAGCGCAACCGGAGCAGCCTACGAGCAGTACTTC. Encoded protein: CSATGAAYEQYF.

This chain connects TRBV9 to TRBJ2-1; D remains unclear. V was clipped by 0 bases and J by 0 bases, with 13 bases between them. CDR3 size: 17 residues. Germline V gives CDR1 SGDLS, CDR2 YYNGEE. In nucleotides, the CDR3 is TGTGCCAGCAGCGTAGAGGCCATAACGGGCTCCTACAATGAGCAGTTCTTC. It translates to CASSVEAITGSYNEQFF.

This clonotype was observed a handful of times. This chain uses TRBV12-3 or TRBV12-4 with TRBJ1-1; 8 bases line up with TRBD1. V gave up 9 bases and J gave up 5 bases; unmatched junction bases: 8. This CDR3 region has 13 residues. The chain's CDR3 is CASGPGGKTEAFF. The CDR3 coding sequence is TGTGCCAGTGGCCCAGGGGGCAAAACTGAAGCTTTCTTT.

This clonotype was picked up many times. The chain recombines TRBV6-2 or TRBV6-3 with TRBJ1-6; 8 nucleotides line up with TRBD1. With V trimmed by 3 bases and J by 7 bases, 11 bases remained unmatched. Germline loops: CDR1 MNHEY, CDR2 SVGEGT. CDR3 length equals 17 residues. The CDR3 sequence is CASSYPLGQGDNSPLHF. DNA of the CDR3: TGTGCCAGCAGTTATCCCCTCGGACAGGGCGACAATTCACCCCTCCACTTT.

This clonotype has a count of ten or more. This chain links TRBV7-2 with TRBJ1-5, with D perhaps TRBD1 (5 bases). This CDR3 has 14 residues. Germline V gene data show CDR1 as SGHTA and CDR2 as FQGNSA. Trimming took off 2 bases at V and 4 bases at J, with 9 bases between the two ends. The CDR3 DNA reads as TGTGCCAGCAGCTTAAGGAGGGGTAATCAGCCCCAGCATTTT. Amino acids: CASSLRRGNQPQHF.

The gene calls are TRBV20-1 and TRBJ2-1, with TRBD2 identical over 8 bases. Germline V gene sequence: CDR1 DFQATT, CDR2 SNEGSKA (reference sequence). The CDR3 has 14 amino acids. Trimming took 7 bases from V and 3 from J; bases not matched to a gene: 8. CDR3 sequence: CSVVFSGNYNEQFF. CDR3 nucleotides: TGCAGTGTCGTCTTTAGCGGGAACTACAATGAGCAGTTCTTC.

This clonotype was seen many times. The chain uses TRBV5-1 and TRBJ1-1, with D hard to call. Germline CDR1 is SGHRS and CDR2 is YFSETQ. Trimming left V 2 bases short and J 1 base short, with 6 bases between. The CDR3 extends over 13 amino acids. CDR3: CASSFVQNTEAFF. In DNA, the CDR3 is TGCGCCAGCAGCTTCGTCCAGAACACTGAAGCTTTCTTT.

V gene TRBV20-1 combines with J gene TRBJ2-7, with 7 bases lining up with TRBD2. The V segment lost 3 bases and the J segment 3 bases; nucleotides outside the gene matches: 17. In germline, CDR1 is DFQATT, CDR2 SNEGSKA (reference sequence). This CDR3 region has 17 residues. Written as DNA, the CDR3 is TGCAGTGCTAGCTCCGACCTAGTCACTAGCGCCCACTACGAGCAGTACTTC. This gives the protein CSASSDLVTSAHYEQYF.

This clonotype was seen more than once but under ten times. The J gene is TRBJ1-2, the V gene TRBV6-1; 11 bases are a match to TRBD1. The CDR3 contains 18 residues. Germline loops: CDR1 MNHNS, CDR2 SASEGT. The V gene end was trimmed by 7 bases and the J gene end by 4 bases; junction bases not matched to a gene: 17. The CDR3 loop is CASNLGSIRTGGIYGYTF. Written as DNA, the CDR3 is TGTGCCAGCAACCTAGGATCTATAAGGACAGGGGGCATCTATGGCTACACCTTC.

At least ten counts were recorded for this clonotype. The chain's CDR3 is CASSEEGVAKNIQYF. DNA of the CDR3: TGTGCCAGCAGTGAAGAGGGGGTAGCCAAAAACATTCAGTACTTC. The genes are TRBV2 and TRBJ2-4, with D possibly being TRBD1 (6 bases). Germline CDR1 and CDR2: SNHLY and FYNNEI. V lost 1 base and J lost 0, with 7 bases in between. The CDR3 is 15 residues long.

This clonotype has ten or more counts. The chain has TRBV28 and TRBJ1-5; D call uncertain. Germline CDR1 and CDR2: MDHEN and SYDVKM. The CDR3 covers 16 residues. V shed 5 bases and J shed 1 base, with 15 bases lying between them. CDR3 DNA sequence: TGTGCCAGCAGTAACCCCGACTTCGGCAGCAATCAGCCCCAGCATTTT. Protein product: CASSNPDFGSNQPQHF.

This clonotype was seen a few times. The chain links TRBV6-5 to TRBJ1-6; possible D gene TRBD1, 6 bases. The germline gives CDR1 MNHEY, CDR2 SVGAGI. Trimming stripped 4 bases from V and 3 bases from J, with 7 bases between. The CDR3 is 14 residues long. The CDR3 loop reads CASSLGHYNSPLHF. The CDR3 DNA is TGTGCCAGCAGTTTGGGACACTATAATTCACCCCTCCACTTT.